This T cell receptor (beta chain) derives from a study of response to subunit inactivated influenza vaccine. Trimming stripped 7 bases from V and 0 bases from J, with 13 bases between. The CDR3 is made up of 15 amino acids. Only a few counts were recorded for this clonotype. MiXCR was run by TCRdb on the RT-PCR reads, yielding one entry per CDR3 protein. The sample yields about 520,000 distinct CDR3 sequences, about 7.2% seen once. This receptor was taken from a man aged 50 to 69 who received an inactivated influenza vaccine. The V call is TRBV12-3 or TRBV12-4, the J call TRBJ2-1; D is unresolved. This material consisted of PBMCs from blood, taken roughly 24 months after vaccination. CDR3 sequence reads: CASTAGWSSYNEQFF. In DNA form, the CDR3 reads TGTGCCAGCACCGCCGGCTGGAGCTCCTACAATGAGCAGTTCTTC.